These 7 T cell receptor beta chains were all obtained from the same sample, sequenced in a study of read filtering for tumor transcriptome and immune sequencing. From approximately 430 ng of RNA, a library with molecular barcoded alpha/delta and beta/gamma adaptors was made. From the reads, TCRdb called clonotypes with MiXCR, one entry per CDR3 protein. The sample contains about 90,000 distinct CDR3 sequences, around an eighth of which appear only once. The sample was a population of CD138-negative cells sorted from bone marrow. All receptors come from a donor at least 40 years old with multiple myeloma.

The rearrangement uses TRBV7-3 and TRBJ1-3, with unresolved D. The CDR3 sequence is 16 residues long. CDR1 is SGHTA, CDR2 FQGTGA, per germline. Between the trimmed V and J ends, which lost 3 bases and 0 bases, there was a span of 12 bases. In DNA form, the CDR3 reads TGTGCCAGCAGCTTGGGCCAGCCTAACTCTGGAAACACCATATATTTT. It specifies CASSLGQPNSGNTIYF.

This clonotype has a count of ten or more. The chain uses TRBV11-2 and TRBJ2-1; D is unclear. Germline CDR1 and CDR2: SGHAT and FQNNGV. The CDR3 runs to 16 residues. V dropped 5 bases and J dropped 0 bases, with 14 bases sitting between them. The CDR3 DNA is TGTGCCAGCAGCGCTGGGATAGTGGGCTCCTACAATGAGCAGTTCTTC. Protein product: CASSAGIVGSYNEQFF.

A word on this clonotype: This likely came from a read error, as a far larger clone is one base away. The rearrangement uses TRBV5-4 and TRBJ1-1, with D possibly TRBD1 on 5 matching bases. V was cut by 0 bases and J by 10 bases, with 13 bases left in between. This CDR3 is 13 amino acids long. Germline-derived CDR1 and CDR2 are SGHNT and YYREEE (reference sequence). The CDR3 bases are TGTGCCAGCAGCTTGGGGGGCAATGTCGGAGCTTTCTTT. Protein: CASSLGGNVGAFF.

This clonotype was seen ten or more times. This chain links TRBV29-1 with TRBJ1-1, with unresolved D. The CDR3 extends over 12 amino acids. With 5 bases removed from V and 0 bases from J, the gap between germline ends came to 7 bases. CDR1 and CDR2 (germline): SQVTM, ANQGSEA. Here the CDR3 reads CSVSPMNTEAFF. For the CDR3, the DNA is TGCAGCGTTTCACCCATGAACACTGAAGCTTTCTTT.

In the case of this clonotype: This CDR3 fails to terminate in the conserved phenylalanine or tryptophan, so it likely reflects a read error. This chain uses TRBV29-1 with TRBJ2-7; D is unclear. CDR1 and CDR2 from the germline V gene are SQVTM and ANQGSEA. The ends were cut back, 4 bases at V and 2 bases at J, with 12 bases in the middle. This CDR3 has 13 amino acids. In DNA form, the CDR3 reads TGCAGCGTTGGATTAGGGCTTACCTACGAGCAGTACTCC. Amino acids: CSVGLGLTYEQYS.

This clonotype was observed many times. V gene TRBV20-1 combines with J gene TRBJ2-7, with D unclear. Trimming took 0 bases from V and 3 from J, leaving 15 bases between them. The CDR3 sequence is 15 residues long. Germline V gene data show CDR1 as DFQATT and CDR2 as SNEGSKA (reference sequence). CDR3 loop: CSAREGLLARYEQYF. DNA of the CDR3: TGCAGTGCTAGAGAGGGTCTACTCGCCCGCTACGAGCAGTACTTC.

This clonotype was seen a handful of times. This could be a read error, since a much larger clone is one nucleotide away. The chain employs TRBV2 and TRBJ2-1, with D uncertain. The V gene lost 3 bases and the J gene lost 6 bases, with 3 bases spanning the gap. Germline CDR1 and CDR2: SNHLY and FYNNEI. The CDR3 runs to 11 residues. The CDR3 region has the DNA TGTGCCAGCAGTGACTTCAATGAGCAGTTCTTC. Translated: CASSDFNEQFF.